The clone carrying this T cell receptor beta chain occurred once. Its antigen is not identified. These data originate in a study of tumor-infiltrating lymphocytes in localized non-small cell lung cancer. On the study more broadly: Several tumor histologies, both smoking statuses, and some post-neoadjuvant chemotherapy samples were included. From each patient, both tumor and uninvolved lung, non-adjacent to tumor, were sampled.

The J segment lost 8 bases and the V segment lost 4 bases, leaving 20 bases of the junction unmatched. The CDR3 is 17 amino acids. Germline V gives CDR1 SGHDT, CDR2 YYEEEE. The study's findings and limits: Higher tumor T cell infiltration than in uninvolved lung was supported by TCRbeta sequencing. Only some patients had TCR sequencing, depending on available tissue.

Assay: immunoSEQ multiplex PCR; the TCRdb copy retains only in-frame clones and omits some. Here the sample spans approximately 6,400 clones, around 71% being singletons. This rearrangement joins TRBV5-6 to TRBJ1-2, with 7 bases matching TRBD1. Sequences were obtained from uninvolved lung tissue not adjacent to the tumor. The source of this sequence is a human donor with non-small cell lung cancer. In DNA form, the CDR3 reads TGTGCCAGCAGCCGCGGGACAGTCTTTGGTGGCTCGGAGGGCTACACCTTC. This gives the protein CASSRGTVFGGSEGYTF.